This T cell receptor beta chain was sequenced during a study of blood T cell repertoires in COVID-19. Study in general: From the United States, Italy and Spain came samples of acute and convalescent COVID-19. The analysed material was cDNA or gDNA that came from T cells, B-cell-depleted T cells, or PBMCs.

There are 13 residues in the CDR3. V was clipped by 11 bases and J by 2 bases, with 13 bases between them. Germline V lookup: CDR1 MNHEY, CDR2 SVGAGI. Per the authors' pipeline: Estimated nucleated cell counts came from reference gene primer amplification. Sequencing used immunoSEQ multiplex PCR; TCRdb keeps in-frame clones, though not all of them. The V and J calls and clone size come from that table; D and trimming were worked out from the DNA. The data show around 200,000 clones, with around 85% seen just once and roughly 11% held by the top ten. This TCR came from a human donor with active or convalescent COVID-19. The donor label of this sample is uncertain. This chain uses TRBV6-5 with TRBJ2-1; a weak D match, TRBD2 (6 bases). Sequenced: peripheral blood. This CDR3 is CAVSGVPYNEQFF. CDR3 DNA: TGTGCCGTCTCGGGAGTTCCCTACAATGAGCAGTTCTTC.